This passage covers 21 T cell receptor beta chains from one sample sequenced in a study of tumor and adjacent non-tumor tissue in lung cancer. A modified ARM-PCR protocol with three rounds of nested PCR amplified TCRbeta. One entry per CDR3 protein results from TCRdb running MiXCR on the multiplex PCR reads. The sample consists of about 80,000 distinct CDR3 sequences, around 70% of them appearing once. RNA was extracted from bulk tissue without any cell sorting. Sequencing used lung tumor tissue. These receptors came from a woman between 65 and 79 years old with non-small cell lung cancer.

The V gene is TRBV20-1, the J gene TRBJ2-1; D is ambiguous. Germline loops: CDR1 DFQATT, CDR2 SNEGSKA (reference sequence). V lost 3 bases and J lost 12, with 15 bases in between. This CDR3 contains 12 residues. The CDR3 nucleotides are TGCAGTGCTAGCCCAGAAACCTTACGGCAGTTCTTC. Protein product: CSASPETLRQFF.

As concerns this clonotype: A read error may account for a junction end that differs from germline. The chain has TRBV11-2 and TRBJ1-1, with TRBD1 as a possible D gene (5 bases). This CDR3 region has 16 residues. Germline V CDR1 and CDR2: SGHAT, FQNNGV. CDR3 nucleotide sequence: TGTGCCAGTAGCTCACACACATTGGGGCAGCAACGGGAAGCTTTCTTT. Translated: CASSSHTLGQQREAFF.

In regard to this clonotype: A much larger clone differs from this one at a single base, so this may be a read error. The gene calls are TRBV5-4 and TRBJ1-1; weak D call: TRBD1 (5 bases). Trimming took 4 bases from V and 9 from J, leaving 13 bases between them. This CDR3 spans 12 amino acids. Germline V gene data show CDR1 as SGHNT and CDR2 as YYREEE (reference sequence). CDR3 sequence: CASSLWDGKAFF. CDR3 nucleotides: TGTGCCAGCAGCCTGTGGGACGGTAAAGCTTTCTTT.

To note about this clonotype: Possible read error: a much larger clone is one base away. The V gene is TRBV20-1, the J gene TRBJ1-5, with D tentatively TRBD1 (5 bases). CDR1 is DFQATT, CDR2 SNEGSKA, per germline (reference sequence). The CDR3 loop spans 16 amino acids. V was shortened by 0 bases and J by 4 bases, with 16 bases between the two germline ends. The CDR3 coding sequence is TGCAGTGCTAGAGACGGAGGCGGGGGAGAAAATCAGCCCCAGCATTTT. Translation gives CSARDGGGGENQPQHF.

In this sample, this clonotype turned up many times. CDR3 sequence: CASRPGAERGNTIYF. The CDR3 nucleotides read TGTGCCAGCAGACCCGGGGCCGAGAGAGGAAACACCATATATTTT. The chain joins TRBV12-3 or TRBV12-4 to TRBJ1-3; a possible D gene is TRBD1 (5 bases). V lost 6 bases, J lost 4 bases, and 16 bases lay in between. CDR3 length: 15 residues.

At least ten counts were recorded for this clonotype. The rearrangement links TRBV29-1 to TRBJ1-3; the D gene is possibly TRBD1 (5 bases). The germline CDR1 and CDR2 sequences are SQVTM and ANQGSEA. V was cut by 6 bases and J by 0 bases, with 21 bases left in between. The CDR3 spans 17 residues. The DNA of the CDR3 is TGCAGCGTGTGGGGGAGGTCCCAATCCAGCTCTGGAAACACCATATATTTT. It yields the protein CSVWGRSQSSSGNTIYF.

Here the CDR3 DNA reads TGTGCCTGGACCGAGACCTCGGCGGGATCCTACGAGCAGTACTTC. It codes for CAWTETSAGSYEQYF. This rearrangement joins TRBV30 to TRBJ2-7; D might be TRBD2 (6 bases). There are 15 residues in the CDR3. The V end was cut by 4 bases, the J end by 1 base, with 17 bases between. In germline, CDR1 is GTSNPN, CDR2 SVGIG (reference sequence).

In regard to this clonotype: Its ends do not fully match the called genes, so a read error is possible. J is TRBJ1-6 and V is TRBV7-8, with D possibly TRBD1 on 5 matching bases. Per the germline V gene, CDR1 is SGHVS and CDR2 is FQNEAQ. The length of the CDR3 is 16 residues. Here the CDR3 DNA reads TGTGCCAGCAGGTTCGGGGCAGTGCACTATAATTCACCCATCAACTTT. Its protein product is CASRFGAVHYNSPINF.

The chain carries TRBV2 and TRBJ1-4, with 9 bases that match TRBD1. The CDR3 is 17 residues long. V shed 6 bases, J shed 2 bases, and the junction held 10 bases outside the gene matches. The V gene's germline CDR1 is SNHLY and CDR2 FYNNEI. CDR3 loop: CASRGWDDRGTNEKLFF. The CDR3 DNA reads TGTGCCAGCAGGGGCTGGGACGACAGGGGGACTAATGAAAAACTGTTTTTT.

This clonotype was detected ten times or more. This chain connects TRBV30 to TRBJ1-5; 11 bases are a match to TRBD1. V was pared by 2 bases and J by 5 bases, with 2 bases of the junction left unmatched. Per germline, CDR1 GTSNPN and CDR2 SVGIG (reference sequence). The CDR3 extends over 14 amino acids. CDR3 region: CAWSQDRGHQPQHF. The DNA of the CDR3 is TGTGCCTGGAGTCAGGACAGGGGGCATCAGCCCCAGCATTTT.

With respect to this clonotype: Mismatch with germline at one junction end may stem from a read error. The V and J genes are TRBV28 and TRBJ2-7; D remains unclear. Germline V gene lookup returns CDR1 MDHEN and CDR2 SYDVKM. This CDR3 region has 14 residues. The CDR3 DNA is TGTGTCAGCAGTCCCTTTGTTCGTCTCTACGAGCAGTACTTC. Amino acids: CVSSPFVRLYEQYF. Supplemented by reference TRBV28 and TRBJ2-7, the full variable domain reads DVKVTQSSRYLVKRTGEKVFLECVQDMDHENMFWYRQDPGLGLRLIYFSYDVKMKEKGDIPEGYSVSREKKERFSLILESASTNQTSMYLCVSSPFVRLYEQYFGPGTRLTVT.

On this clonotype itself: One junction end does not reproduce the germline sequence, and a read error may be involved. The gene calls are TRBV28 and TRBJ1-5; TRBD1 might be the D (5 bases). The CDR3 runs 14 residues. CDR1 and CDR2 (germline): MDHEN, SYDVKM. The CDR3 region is CASTLAQGNQPQHF. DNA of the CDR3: TGCGCCAGCACCTTAGCTCAGGGTAATCAGCCCCAGCATTTT.

This chain's CDR3 is CASSEGNTPGEQYF. The CDR3 nucleotides read TGTGCCAGCAGTGAAGGGAATACCCCCGGCGAGCAGTACTTC. The chain joins TRBV6-1 to TRBJ2-7; D unclear. Germline V CDR1 and CDR2: MNHNS, SASEGT. V was cut by 1 base and J by 6 bases, with 13 bases left in between. The CDR3 totals 14 residues.

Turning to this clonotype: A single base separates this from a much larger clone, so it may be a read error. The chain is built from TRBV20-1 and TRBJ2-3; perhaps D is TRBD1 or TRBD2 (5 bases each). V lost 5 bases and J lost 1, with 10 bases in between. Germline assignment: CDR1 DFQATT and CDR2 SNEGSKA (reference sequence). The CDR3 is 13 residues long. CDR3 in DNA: TGCAGTGCTCCGAGAGGGGGCACAGATACGCAGTATTTT. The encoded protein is CSAPRGGTDTQYF.

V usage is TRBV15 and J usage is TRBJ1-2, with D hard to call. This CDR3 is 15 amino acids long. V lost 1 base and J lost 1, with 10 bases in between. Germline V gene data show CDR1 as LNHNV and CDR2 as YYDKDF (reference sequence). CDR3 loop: CATSRGAFNNYGYTF. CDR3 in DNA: TGTGCCACCAGCAGAGGCGCATTCAATAACTATGGCTACACCTTC.

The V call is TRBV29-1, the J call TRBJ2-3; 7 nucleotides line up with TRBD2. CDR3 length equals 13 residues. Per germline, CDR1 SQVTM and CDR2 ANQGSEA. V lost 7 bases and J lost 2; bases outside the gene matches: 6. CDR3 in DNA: TGCAGCGCCAATGCGGGAGTCACAGATACGCAGTATTTT. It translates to CSANAGVTDTQYF.

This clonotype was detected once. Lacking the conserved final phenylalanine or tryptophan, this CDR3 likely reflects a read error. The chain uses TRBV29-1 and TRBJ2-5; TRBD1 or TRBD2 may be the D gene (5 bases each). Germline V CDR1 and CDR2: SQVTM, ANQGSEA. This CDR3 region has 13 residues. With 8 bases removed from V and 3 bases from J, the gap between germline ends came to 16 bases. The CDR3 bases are TGCAGCACAAGACGGGGCGGCGAAGAGACCCAGTACTTA. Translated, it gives CSTRRGGEETQYL.

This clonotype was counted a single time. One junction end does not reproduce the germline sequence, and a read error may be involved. CDR3 in amino acids: CVSSEAQGRWTEAFF. CDR3 bases: TGTGTCAGCAGCGAGGCACAGGGGAGATGGACCGAAGCTTTCTTT. The chain carries TRBV9 and TRBJ1-1; 7 bases are shared with TRBD1. CDR1 and CDR2 from the germline V gene are SGDLS and YYNGEE. This CDR3 is built from 15 residues.

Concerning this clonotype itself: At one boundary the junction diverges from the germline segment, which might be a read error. The CDR3 reads CTSSFVGTIYF. CDR3 DNA: TGTACCAGCAGTTTCGTGGGCACCATATATTTT. This chain joins TRBV12-3 or TRBV12-4 and TRBJ1-3; D is undetermined. The CDR3 runs 11 residues.

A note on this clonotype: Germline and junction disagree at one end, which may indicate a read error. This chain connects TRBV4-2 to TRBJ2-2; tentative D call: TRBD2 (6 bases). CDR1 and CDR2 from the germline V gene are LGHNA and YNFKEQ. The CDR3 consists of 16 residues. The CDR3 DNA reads TGTGTCAGCAGCCAAGACCCACCGGTACAAGGCGGGGAGCTGTCTTTT. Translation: CVSSQDPPVQGGELSF.

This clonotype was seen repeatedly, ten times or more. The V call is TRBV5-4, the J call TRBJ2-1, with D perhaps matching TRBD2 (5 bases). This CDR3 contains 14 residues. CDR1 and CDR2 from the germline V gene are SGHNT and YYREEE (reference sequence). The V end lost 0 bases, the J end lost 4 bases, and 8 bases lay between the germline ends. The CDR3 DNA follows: TGTGCCAGCAGCTTGGCCGGGGAATACAATGAGCAGTTCTTC. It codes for CASSLAGEYNEQFF.